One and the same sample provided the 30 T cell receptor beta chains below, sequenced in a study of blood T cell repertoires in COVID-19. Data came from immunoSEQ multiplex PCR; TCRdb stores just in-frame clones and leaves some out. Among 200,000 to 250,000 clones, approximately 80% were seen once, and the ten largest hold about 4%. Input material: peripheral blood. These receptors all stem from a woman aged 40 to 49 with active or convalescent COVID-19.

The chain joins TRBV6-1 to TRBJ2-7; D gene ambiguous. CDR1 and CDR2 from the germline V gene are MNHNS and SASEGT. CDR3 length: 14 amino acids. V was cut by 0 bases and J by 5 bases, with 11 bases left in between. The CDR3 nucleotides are TGTGCCAGCAGTGAAGCGTATATTATTGACGAGCAGTACTTC. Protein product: CASSEAYIIDEQYF.

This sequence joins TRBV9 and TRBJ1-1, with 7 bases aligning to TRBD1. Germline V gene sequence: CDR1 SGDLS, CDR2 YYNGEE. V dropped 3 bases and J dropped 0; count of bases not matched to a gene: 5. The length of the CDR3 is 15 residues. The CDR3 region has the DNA TGTGCCAGCAGCGGAGGGGGACAGATGAACACTGAAGCTTTCTTT. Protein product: CASSGGGQMNTEAFF. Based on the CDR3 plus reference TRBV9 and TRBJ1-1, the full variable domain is DSGVTQTPKHLITATGQRVTLRCSPRSGDLSVYWYQQSLDQGLQFLIQYYNGEERAKGNILERFSAQQFPDLHSELNLSSLELGDSALYFCASSGGGQMNTEAFFGQGTRLTVV.

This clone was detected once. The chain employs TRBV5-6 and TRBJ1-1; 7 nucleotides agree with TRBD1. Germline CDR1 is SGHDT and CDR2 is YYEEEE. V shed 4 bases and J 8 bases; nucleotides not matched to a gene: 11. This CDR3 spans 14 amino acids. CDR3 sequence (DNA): TGTGCCAGCAGCCCGGGACAGACGATCAGCGAAGCTTTCTTT. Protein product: CASSPGQTISEAFF.

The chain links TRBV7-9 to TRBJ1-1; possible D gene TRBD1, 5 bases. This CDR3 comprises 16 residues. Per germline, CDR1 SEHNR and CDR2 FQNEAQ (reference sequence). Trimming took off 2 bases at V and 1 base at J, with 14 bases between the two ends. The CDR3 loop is CASSLLFRQSNTEAFF. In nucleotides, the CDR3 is TGTGCCAGCAGCTTATTGTTCAGACAGTCGAACACTGAAGCTTTCTTT. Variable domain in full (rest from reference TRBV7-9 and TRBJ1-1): DTGVSQNPRHKITKRGQNVTFRCDPISEHNRLYWYRQTLGQGPEFLTYFQNEAQLEKSRLLSDRFSAERPKGSFSTLEIQRTEQGDSAMYLCASSLLFRQSNTEAFFGQGTRLTVV.

CDR3 bases: TGTGCCTGGAGTGTGGGGACATCCACAGATACGCAGTATTTT. It translates to CAWSVGTSTDTQYF. The rearrangement links TRBV30 to TRBJ2-3; TRBD1 is a possible D gene (6 bases). V was trimmed by 0 bases and J by 2 bases, leaving 9 bases between them. This CDR3 has 14 amino acids. The germline gives CDR1 GTSNPN, CDR2 SVGIG (reference sequence).

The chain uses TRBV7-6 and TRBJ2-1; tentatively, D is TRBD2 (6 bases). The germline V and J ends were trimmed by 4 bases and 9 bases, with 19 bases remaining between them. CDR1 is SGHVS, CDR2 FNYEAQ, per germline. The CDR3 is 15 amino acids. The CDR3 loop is CASSSEGKSHFEQFF. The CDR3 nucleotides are TGTGCCAGCAGCTCGGAGGGGAAGAGCCACTTTGAGCAGTTCTTC. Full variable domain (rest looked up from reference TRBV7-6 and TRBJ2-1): GAGVSQSPRYKVTKRGQDVALRCDPISGHVSLYWYRQALGQGPEFLTYFNYEAQQDKSGLPNDRFSAERPEGSISTLTIQRTEQRDSAMYRCASSSEGKSHFEQFFGPGTRLTVL.

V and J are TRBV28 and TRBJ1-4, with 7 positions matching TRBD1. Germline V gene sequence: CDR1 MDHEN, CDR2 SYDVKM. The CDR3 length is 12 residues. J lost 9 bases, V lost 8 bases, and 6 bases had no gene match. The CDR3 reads CASGRDRQKLFF. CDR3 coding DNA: TGTGCCAGCGGTCGGGACAGACAAAAACTGTTTTTT.

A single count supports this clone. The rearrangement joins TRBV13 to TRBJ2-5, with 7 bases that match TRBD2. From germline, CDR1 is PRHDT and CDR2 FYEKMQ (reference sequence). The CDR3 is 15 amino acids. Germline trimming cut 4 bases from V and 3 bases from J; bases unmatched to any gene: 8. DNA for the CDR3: TGTGCCAGCAGCTCCACGGGGGGAGGTGAAGAGACCCAGTACTTC. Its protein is CASSSTGGGEETQYF.

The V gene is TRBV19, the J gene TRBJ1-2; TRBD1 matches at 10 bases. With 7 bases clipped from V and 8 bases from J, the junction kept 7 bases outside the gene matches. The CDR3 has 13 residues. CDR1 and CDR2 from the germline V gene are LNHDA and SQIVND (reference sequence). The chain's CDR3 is CASTPGQGSGYTF. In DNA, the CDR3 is TGTGCCAGTACCCCGGGACAGGGGTCCGGCTACACCTTC.

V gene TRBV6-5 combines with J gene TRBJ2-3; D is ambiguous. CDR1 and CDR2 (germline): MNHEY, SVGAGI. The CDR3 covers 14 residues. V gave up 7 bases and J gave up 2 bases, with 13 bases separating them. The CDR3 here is CASTPSTTTDTQYF. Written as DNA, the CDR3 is TGTGCCAGCACCCCCTCCACTACCACAGATACGCAGTATTTT.

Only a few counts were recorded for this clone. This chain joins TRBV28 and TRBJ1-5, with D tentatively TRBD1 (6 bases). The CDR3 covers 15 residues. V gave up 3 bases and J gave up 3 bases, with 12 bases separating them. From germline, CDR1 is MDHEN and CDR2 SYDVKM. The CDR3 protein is CASSFAQGFNQPQHF. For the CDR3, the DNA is TGTGCCAGCAGTTTTGCGCAGGGGTTCAATCAGCCCCAGCATTTT.

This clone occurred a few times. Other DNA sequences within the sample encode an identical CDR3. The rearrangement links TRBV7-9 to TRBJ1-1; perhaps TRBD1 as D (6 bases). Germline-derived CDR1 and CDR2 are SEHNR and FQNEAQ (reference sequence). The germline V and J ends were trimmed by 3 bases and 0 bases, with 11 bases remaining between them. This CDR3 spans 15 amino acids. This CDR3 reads CASSFQTGMNTEAFF. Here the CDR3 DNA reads TGTGCCAGCAGCTTCCAGACAGGCATGAACACTGAAGCTTTCTTT.

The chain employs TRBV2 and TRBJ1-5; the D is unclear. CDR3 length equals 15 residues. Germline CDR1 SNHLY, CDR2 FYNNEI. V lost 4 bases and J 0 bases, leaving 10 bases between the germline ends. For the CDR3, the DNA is TGTGCCAGCAGTGTCCTTTGGGCTAGCAATCAGCCCCAGCATTTT. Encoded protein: CASSVLWASNQPQHF.

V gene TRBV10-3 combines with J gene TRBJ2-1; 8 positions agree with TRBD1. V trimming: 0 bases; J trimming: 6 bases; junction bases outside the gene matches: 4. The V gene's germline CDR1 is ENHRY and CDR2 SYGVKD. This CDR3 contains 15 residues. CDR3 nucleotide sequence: TGTGCCATCAGTGAGTCGAAGACAGGGGCCAATGAGCAGTTCTTC. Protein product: CAISESKTGANEQFF.

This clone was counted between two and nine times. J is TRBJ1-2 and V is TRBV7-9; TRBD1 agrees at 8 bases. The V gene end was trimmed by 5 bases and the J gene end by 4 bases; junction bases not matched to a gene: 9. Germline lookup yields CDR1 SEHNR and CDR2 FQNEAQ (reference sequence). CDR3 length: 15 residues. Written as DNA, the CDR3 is TGTGCCAGCAGCCCAGCCCAGGGGGCCATCTATGGCTACACCTTC. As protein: CASSPAQGAIYGYTF.

As DNA, the CDR3 is TGTGCCAGCAGTAACCAGGGGTTTAACACTGAAGCTTTCTTT. Amino acid sequence: CASSNQGFNTEAFF. This chain joins TRBV6-5 and TRBJ1-1; possible D gene TRBD1, 6 bases. The V gene lost 5 bases and the J gene lost 2 bases, with 12 bases spanning the gap. The CDR3 spans 14 residues. Germline V lookup: CDR1 MNHEY, CDR2 SVGAGI.

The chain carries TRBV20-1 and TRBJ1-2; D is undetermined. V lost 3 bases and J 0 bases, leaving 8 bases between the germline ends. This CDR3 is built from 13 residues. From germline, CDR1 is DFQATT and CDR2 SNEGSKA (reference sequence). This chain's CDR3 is CSASGSANYGYTF. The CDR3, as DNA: TGCAGTGCTAGTGGGAGCGCTAACTATGGCTACACCTTC.

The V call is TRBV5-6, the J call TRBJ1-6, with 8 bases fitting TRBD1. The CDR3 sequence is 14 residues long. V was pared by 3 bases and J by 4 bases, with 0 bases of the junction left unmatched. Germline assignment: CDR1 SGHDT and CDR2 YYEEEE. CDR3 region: CASSWDRYNSPLHF. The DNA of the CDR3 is TGTGCCAGCAGCTGGGACAGGTATAATTCACCCCTCCACTTT.

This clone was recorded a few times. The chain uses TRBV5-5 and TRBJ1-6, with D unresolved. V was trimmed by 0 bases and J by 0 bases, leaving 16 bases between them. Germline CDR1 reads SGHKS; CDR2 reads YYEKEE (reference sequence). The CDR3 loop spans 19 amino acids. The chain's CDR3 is CASSLGSRSSDSYNSPLHF. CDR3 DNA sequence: TGTGCCAGCAGCTTGGGGTCACGTAGCAGCGACTCCTATAATTCACCCCTCCACTTT.

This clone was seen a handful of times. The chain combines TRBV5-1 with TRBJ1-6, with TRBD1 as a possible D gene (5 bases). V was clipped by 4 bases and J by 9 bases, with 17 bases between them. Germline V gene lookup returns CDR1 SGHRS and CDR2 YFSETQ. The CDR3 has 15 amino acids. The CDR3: CASSGTGGSGSPLHF. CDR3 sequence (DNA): TGCGCCAGCAGCGGTACGGGGGGATCGGGTTCACCCCTCCACTTT.

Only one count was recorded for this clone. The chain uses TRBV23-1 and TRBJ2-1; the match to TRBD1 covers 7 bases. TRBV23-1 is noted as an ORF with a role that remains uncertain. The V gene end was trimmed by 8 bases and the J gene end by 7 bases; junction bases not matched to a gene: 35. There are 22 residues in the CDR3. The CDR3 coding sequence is TGCGCCAGCGAACACGCAGTCACCTCGACAGGGCCCAACGGTAGTACATTGAATGAGCAGTTCTTC. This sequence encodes CASEHAVTSTGPNGSTLNEQFF.

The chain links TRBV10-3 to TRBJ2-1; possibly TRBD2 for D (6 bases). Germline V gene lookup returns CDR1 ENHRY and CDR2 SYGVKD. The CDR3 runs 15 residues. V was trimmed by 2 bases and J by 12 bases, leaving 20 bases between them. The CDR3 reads CAISERQGLGGRQFF. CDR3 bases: TGTGCCATCAGTGAGAGGCAGGGCCTGGGGGGACGGCAGTTCTTC.

The CDR3 loop is CASSDSSAGTGGGYDEKLFF. CDR3 DNA sequence: TGTGCCAGCAGTGACTCCTCCGCCGGGACAGGGGGCGGGTATGATGAAAAACTGTTTTTT. The gene calls are TRBV2 and TRBJ1-4; TRBD1 agrees at 12 bases. J was trimmed by 6 bases and V by 3 bases; bases with no gene match: 17. The CDR3 sequence is 20 residues long. The germline CDR1 and CDR2 sequences are SNHLY and FYNNEI.

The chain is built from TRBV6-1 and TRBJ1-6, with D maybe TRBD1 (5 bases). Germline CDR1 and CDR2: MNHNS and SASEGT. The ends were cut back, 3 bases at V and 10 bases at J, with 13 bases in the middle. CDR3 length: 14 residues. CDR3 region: CASSDGGSESPLHF. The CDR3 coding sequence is TGTGCCAGCAGTGATGGGGGGTCGGAATCACCCCTCCACTTT.

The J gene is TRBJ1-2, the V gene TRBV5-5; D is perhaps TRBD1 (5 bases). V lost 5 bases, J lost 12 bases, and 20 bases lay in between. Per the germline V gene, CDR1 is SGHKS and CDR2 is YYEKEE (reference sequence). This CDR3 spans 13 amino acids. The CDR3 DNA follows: TGTGCCAGCAGTATGCTGGGAGGCTGGGGGGACACCTTC. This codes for CASSMLGGWGDTF.

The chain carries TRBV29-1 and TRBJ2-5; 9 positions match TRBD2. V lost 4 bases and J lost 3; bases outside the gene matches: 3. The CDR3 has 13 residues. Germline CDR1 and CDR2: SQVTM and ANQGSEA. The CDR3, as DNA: TGCAGCGTTGCTAGCGGGGTGGAAGAGACCCAGTACTTC. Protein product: CSVASGVEETQYF.

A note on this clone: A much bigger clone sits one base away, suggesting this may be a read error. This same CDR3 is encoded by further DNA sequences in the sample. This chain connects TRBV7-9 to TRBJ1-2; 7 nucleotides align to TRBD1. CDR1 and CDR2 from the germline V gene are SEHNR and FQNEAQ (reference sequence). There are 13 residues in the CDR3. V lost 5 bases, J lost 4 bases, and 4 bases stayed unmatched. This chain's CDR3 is CASSPGTAYGYTF. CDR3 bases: TGTGCCAGCAGCCCCGGGACAGCCTATGGCTACACCTTC.

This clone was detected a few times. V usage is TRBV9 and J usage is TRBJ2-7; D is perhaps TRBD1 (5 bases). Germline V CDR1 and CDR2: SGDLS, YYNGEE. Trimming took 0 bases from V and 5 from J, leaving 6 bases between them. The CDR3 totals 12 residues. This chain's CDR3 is CASSVGQNEQYF. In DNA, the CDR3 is TGTGCCAGCAGCGTAGGACAGAACGAGCAGTACTTC.

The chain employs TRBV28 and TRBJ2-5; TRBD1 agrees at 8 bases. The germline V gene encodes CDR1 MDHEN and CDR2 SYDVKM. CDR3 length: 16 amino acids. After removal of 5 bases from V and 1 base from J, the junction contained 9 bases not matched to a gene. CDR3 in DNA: TGTGCCAGCAGTGAGGGTGACAGGGGAATCCAAGAGACCCAGTACTTC. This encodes CASSEGDRGIQETQYF.

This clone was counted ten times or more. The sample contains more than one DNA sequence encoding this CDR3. CDR3 DNA: TGTGCCAGCAGCTTAACTAGCGGATACAATGAGCAGTTCTTC. It codes for CASSLTSGYNEQFF. The chain recombines TRBV7-9 with TRBJ2-1; 8 bases are shared with TRBD2. Per the germline V gene, CDR1 is SEHNR and CDR2 is FQNEAQ (reference sequence). With V trimmed by 2 bases and J by 4 bases, 1 base remained unmatched. This CDR3 has 14 amino acids.